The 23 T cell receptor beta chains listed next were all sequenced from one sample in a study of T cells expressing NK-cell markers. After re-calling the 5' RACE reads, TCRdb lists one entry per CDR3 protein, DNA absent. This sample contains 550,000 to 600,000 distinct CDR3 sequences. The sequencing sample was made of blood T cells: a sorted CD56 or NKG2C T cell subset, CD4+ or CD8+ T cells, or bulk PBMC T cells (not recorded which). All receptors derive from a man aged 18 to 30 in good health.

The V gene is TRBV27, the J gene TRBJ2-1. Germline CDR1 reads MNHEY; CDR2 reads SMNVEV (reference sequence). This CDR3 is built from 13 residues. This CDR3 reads CASSPYTTHEQFF.

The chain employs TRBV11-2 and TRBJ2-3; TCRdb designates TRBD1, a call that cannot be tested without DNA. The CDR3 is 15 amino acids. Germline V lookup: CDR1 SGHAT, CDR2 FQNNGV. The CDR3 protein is CASSLSRPGRDTQYF. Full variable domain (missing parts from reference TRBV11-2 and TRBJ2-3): EAGVAQSPRYKIIEKRQSVAFWCNPISGHATLYWYQQILGQGPKLLIQFQNNGVVDDSQLPKDRFSAERLKGVDSTLKIQPAKLEDSAVYLCASSLSRPGRDTQYFGPGTRLTVL.

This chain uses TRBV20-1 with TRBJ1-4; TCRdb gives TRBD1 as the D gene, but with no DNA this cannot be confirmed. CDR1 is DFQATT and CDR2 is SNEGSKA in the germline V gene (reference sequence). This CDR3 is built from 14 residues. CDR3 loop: CSARGSQGNEKLFF.

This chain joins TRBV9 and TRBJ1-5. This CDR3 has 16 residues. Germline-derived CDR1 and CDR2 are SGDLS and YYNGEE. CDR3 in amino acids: CASSEDGSYSNQPQHF.

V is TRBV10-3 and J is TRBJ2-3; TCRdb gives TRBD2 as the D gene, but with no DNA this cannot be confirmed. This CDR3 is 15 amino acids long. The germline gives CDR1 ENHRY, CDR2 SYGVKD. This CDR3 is CATSRTSGSQDTQYF.

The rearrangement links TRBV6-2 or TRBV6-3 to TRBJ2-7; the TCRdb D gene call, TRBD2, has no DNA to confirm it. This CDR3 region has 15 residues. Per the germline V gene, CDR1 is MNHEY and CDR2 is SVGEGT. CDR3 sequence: CASSRLAGASYEQYF.

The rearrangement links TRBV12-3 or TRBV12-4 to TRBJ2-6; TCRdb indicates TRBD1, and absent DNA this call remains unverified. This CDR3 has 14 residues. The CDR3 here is CASMGTGSINVLTF.

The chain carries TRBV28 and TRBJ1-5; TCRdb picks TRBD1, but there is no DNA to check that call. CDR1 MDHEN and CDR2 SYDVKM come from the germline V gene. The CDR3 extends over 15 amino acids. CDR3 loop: CASSSTGGPNQPQHF.

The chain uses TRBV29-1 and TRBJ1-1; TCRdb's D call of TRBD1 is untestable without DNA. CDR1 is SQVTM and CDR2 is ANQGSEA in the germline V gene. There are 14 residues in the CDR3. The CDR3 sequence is CSVRGLMRGTEAFF. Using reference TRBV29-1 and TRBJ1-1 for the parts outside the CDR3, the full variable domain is SAVISQKPSRDICQRGTSLTIQCQVDSQVTMMFWYRQQPGQSLTLIATANQGSEATYESGFVIDKFPISRPNLTFSTLTVSNMSPEDSSIYLCSVRGLMRGTEAFFGQGTRLTVV.

The CDR3 protein is CASSAGLAGEVGDTQYF. The rearrangement uses TRBV7-9 and TRBJ2-3; TCRdb outputs TRBD2, but without DNA this stays unchecked. CDR3 length: 17 amino acids. Germline CDR1 is SEHNR and CDR2 is FQNEAQ (reference sequence).

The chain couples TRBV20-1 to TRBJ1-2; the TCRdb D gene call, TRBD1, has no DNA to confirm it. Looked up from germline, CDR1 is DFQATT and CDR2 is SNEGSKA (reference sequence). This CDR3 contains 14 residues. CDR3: CSAPGTPGHYGYTF.

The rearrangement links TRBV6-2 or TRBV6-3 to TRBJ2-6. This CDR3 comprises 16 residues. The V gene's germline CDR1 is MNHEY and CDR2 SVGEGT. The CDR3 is CASKQIPSSGANVLTF.

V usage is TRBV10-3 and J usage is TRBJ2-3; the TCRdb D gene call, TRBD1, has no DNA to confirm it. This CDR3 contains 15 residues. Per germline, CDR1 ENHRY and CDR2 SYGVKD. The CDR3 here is CAISESSTGGDTQYF.

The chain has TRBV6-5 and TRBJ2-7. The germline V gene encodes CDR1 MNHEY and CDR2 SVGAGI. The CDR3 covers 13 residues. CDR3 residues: CASRFGEHYEQYF.

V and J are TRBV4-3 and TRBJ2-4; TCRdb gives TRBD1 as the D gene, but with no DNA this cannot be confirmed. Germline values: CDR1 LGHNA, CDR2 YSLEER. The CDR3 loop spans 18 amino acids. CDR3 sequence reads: CASSHFSRTGGLKNIQYF.

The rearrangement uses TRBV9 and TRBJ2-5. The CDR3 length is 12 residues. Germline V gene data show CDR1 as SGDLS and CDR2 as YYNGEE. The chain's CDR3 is CASLKGQETQYF.

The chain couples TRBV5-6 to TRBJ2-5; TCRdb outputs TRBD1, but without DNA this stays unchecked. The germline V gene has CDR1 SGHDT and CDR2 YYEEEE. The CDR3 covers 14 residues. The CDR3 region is CASSWTGQGETQYF.

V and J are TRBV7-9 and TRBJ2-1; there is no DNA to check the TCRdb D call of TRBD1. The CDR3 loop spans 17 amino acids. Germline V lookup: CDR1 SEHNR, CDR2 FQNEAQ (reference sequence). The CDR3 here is CASSTGGVAAKYNEQFF.

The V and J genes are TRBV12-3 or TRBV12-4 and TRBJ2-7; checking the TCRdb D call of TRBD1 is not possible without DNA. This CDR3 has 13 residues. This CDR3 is CASSPPQGDEQYF.

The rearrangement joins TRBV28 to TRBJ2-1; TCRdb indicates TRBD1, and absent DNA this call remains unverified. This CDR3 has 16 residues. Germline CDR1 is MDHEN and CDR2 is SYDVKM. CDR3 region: CASSLGNRGAYNEQFF.

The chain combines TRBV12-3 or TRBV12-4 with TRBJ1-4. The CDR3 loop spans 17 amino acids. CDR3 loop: CASSLRDWEATNEKLFF.

CDR3 region: CASSPRNRDTYTGELFF. V is TRBV13 and J is TRBJ2-2; TCRdb's D call, TRBD1, is unchecked because there is no DNA. This CDR3 region has 17 residues. Germline-derived CDR1 and CDR2 are PRHDT and FYEKMQ (reference sequence).

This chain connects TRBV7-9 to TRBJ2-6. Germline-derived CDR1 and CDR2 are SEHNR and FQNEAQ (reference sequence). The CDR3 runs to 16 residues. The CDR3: CASSLELQAGANVLTF. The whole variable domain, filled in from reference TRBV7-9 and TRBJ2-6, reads DTGVSQNPRHKITKRGQNVTFRCDPISEHNRLYWYRQTLGQGPEFLTYFQNEAQLEKSRLLSDRFSAERPKGSFSTLEIQRTEQGDSAMYLCASSLELQAGANVLTFGAGSRLTVL.